The 20 T cell receptor beta chains reported below all come from one sample, sequenced in a study of blood T cell repertoires in COVID-19. Method: immunoSEQ multiplex PCR; TCRdb's copy keeps in-frame clones and lacks some. This repertoire shows more than 150,000 clones, roughly three quarters found once; its top ten account for 13% to 15%. Sequenced input: PBMCs or T cells enriched from blood (not recorded which). These receptors were taken from a man in his fifties or sixties who had been exposed to COVID-19.

This rearrangement joins TRBV28 to TRBJ1-2; 10 bases agree with TRBD1. The CDR3 spans 14 residues. CDR1 is MDHEN and CDR2 is SYDVKM in the germline V gene. The V gene end was trimmed by 6 bases and the J gene end by 8 bases; junction bases not matched to a gene: 9. CDR3 sequence: CASRATGGAIGYTF. CDR3 nucleotide sequence: TGTGCCAGCAGGGCGACAGGGGGCGCTATCGGCTACACCTTC.

The chain uses TRBV4-1 and TRBJ2-6; TRBD1 aligns across 7 bases. The CDR3 is 22 amino acids. V shed 1 base, J shed 4 bases, and the junction held 22 bases outside the gene matches. From germline, CDR1 is MGHRA and CDR2 YSYEKL. Written as DNA, the CDR3 is TGCGCCAGCAGCCAAGGCGGTTACCCACCGGGACAGTCCTCGTTGGGGGCCAACGTCCTGACTTTC. Translating it yields CASSQGGYPPGQSSLGANVLTF.

This chain joins TRBV15 and TRBJ1-6; 10 nucleotides line up with TRBD1. Germline V gene lookup returns CDR1 LNHNV and CDR2 YYDKDF (reference sequence). V shed 8 bases and J 7 bases; nucleotides not matched to a gene: 2. This CDR3 comprises 13 residues. In nucleotides, the CDR3 is TGTGCCACCGGGGACAGGGGAAATTCACCCCTCCACTTT. This translates into CATGDRGNSPLHF. The full variable domain, with the rest looked up from reference TRBV15 and TRBJ1-6, is DAMVIQNPRYQVTQFGKPVTLSCSQTLNHNVMYWYQQKSSQAPKLLFHYYDKDFNNEADTPDNFQSRRPNTSFCFLDIRSPGLGDTAMYLCATGDRGNSPLHFGNGTRLTVT.

The V call is TRBV5-1, the J call TRBJ1-1, with a possible D match to TRBD1 (5 bases). The V gene lost 3 bases and the J gene lost 4 bases, with 22 bases spanning the gap. Germline CDR1 reads SGHRS; CDR2 reads YFSETQ. The CDR3 has 17 amino acids. The CDR3 spells CASSYGLGRAASTEAFF. Here the CDR3 DNA reads TGCGCCAGCAGCTACGGATTGGGGCGCGCGGCGAGCACTGAAGCTTTCTTT.

V and J are TRBV11-3 and TRBJ1-1, with D maybe TRBD1 (6 bases). The CDR3 runs to 13 residues. Germline CDR1 SGHNT, CDR2 YENEEA. The ends were cut back, 5 bases at V and 2 bases at J, with 9 bases in the middle. The CDR3 DNA is TGTGCCAGCAGCCCGGACAGTAACACTGAAGCTTTCTTT. It specifies CASSPDSNTEAFF.

The chain uses TRBV29-1 and TRBJ1-1; weak D call: TRBD1 (5 bases). This CDR3 is 14 amino acids long. V lost 5 bases and J lost 6, with 19 bases in between. Germline V gene lookup returns CDR1 SQVTM and CDR2 ANQGSEA. CDR3 amino acids: CSVLLSREGAEAFF. CDR3 in DNA: TGCAGCGTTCTCCTATCCAGGGAAGGGGCTGAAGCTTTCTTT.

The chain uses TRBV5-1 and TRBJ1-1; TRBD1 agrees at 9 bases. The CDR3 sequence is 15 residues long. From germline, CDR1 is SGHRS and CDR2 YFSETQ. After removal of 7 bases from V and 3 bases from J, the junction contained 10 bases not matched to a gene. CDR3 sequence: CASSRDRVGDTEAFF. The DNA of the CDR3 is TGCGCCAGCTCCCGGGACAGGGTGGGGGACACTGAAGCTTTCTTT.

The chain links TRBV2 to TRBJ1-5; maybe TRBD1 (5 bases). The germline gives CDR1 SNHLY, CDR2 FYNNEI. With 9 bases removed from V and 2 bases from J, the gap between germline ends came to 14 bases. CDR3 size: 14 residues. The CDR3 nucleotides read TGTGCCAGTGGGTGGGGCGGACGCAATCAGCCCCAGCATTTT. It specifies CASGWGGRNQPQHF.

The chain joins TRBV28 to TRBJ2-5; 9 positions match TRBD2. J was trimmed by 5 bases and V by 4 bases; bases with no gene match: 8. This CDR3 spans 15 amino acids. Germline V CDR1 and CDR2: MDHEN, SYDVKM. CDR3 bases: TGTGCCAGCAGTTCCCAAGCGGGAGGAGGCGAGACCCAGTACTTC. As protein: CASSSQAGGGETQYF.

CDR3 amino acids: CAWSVKGGGDNEKLFF. CDR3 coding DNA: TGTGCCTGGAGTGTAAAAGGTGGCGGAGATAATGAAAAACTGTTTTTT. The V and J genes are TRBV30 and TRBJ1-4; D unresolved. The germline gives CDR1 GTSNPN, CDR2 SVGIG (reference sequence). Trimming cost V 0 bases and J 4 bases, with 15 bases left between them. CDR3 length equals 16 residues.

The gene calls are TRBV15 and TRBJ1-2; perhaps TRBD1 as D (5 bases). Trimming left V 0 bases short and J 8 bases short, with 16 bases between. CDR1 is LNHNV, CDR2 YYDKDF, per germline (reference sequence). This CDR3 is built from 15 residues. The CDR3 nucleotides are TGTGCCACCAGCAGAGAAAAGGGGCCGCCAAGCGGCTACACCTTC. Amino acids: CATSREKGPPSGYTF.

This clone was counted between two and nine times. This sequence joins TRBV14 and TRBJ2-1; 10 positions agree with TRBD2. The CDR3 has 17 residues. The germline gives CDR1 SGHDN, CDR2 FVKESK. J gave up 2 bases and V 2 bases, and 6 bases lay outside the gene matches. Here the CDR3 reads CASSQRGLARTYNEQFF. CDR3 sequence (DNA): TGTGCCAGCAGCCAAAGGGGACTAGCGCGCACCTACAATGAGCAGTTCTTC. The entire variable domain, with the rest obtained from reference TRBV14 and TRBJ2-1, is as follows: EAGVTQFPSHSVIEKGQTVTLRCDPISGHDNLYWYRRVMGKEIKFLLHFVKESKQDESGMPNNRFLAERTGGTYSTLKVQPAELEDSGVYFCASSQRGLARTYNEQFFGPGTRLTVL.

The chain combines TRBV9 with TRBJ2-1; TRBD2 matches 9 bases. Germline loops: CDR1 SGDLS, CDR2 YYNGEE. V shed 7 bases, J shed 7 bases, and the junction held 6 bases outside the gene matches. CDR3 length equals 13 residues. The CDR3 nucleotides are TGTGCCAGCGGGGTAGCGGGAGAAAATGAGCAGTTCTTC. Translating it yields CASGVAGENEQFF.

This clone appeared a few times. This chain uses TRBV9 with TRBJ2-5; 10 bases are shared with TRBD1. Germline CDR1 and CDR2: SGDLS and YYNGEE. The CDR3 sequence is 15 residues long. With 2 bases clipped from V and 1 base from J, the junction kept 2 bases outside the gene matches. The CDR3 sequence is CASSVGQGVQETQYF. The CDR3 DNA sequence: TGTGCCAGCAGCGTCGGACAGGGGGTCCAAGAGACCCAGTACTTC.

J is TRBJ2-5 and V is TRBV28; 9 bases map to TRBD2. This CDR3 is 13 amino acids long. Trimming removed 10 bases from V and 7 bases from J; junction bases left unmatched: 10. CDR1 and CDR2 from the germline V gene are MDHEN and SYDVKM. The CDR3 reads CATSPGGRATQYF. DNA for the CDR3: TGTGCCACCAGCCCGGGCGGGAGGGCGACCCAGTACTTC.

The chain's CDR3 is CAISESGDRSTEAFF. As DNA, the CDR3 is TGTGCCATCAGTGAGTCCGGGGACAGGAGCACTGAAGCTTTCTTT. V usage is TRBV10-3 and J usage is TRBJ1-1; 8 positions match TRBD1. CDR3 length: 15 residues. Germline assignment: CDR1 ENHRY and CDR2 SYGVKD. V trimming: 0 bases; J trimming: 4 bases; junction bases outside the gene matches: 4.

The CDR3 bases are TGTGCCAGTAGCCTAGACACCGGGGAGCTGTTTTTT. Translating it yields CASSLDTGELFF. The chain employs TRBV19 and TRBJ2-2; unclear D gene. With 6 bases removed from V and 3 bases from J, the gap between germline ends came to 5 bases. The germline V gene has CDR1 LNHDA and CDR2 SQIVND (reference sequence). There are 12 residues in the CDR3.

The chain links TRBV4-3 to TRBJ2-7; 7 bases map to TRBD2. Germline V gene sequence: CDR1 LGHNA, CDR2 YSLEER. CDR3 length equals 14 residues. With 4 bases clipped from V and 6 bases from J, the junction kept 9 bases outside the gene matches. The CDR3 bases are TGCGCCAGCAGCCGAGGACTAGGCAGGTTCGAGCAGTACTTC. Protein: CASSRGLGRFEQYF.

The chain links TRBV6-1 to TRBJ1-5, with a possible D match to TRBD1 (5 bases). Germline loops: CDR1 MNHNS, CDR2 SASEGT. Trimming shortened V by 3 bases and J by 6 bases, and 9 bases separated the two germline ends. CDR3 length: 13 residues. CDR3 DNA: TGTGCCAGCAGTGACAGGGCTGGTCAGCCCCAGCATTTT. Protein sequence: CASSDRAGQPQHF.

The chain couples TRBV27 to TRBJ2-4; TRBD1 aligns across 8 bases. The CDR3 has 16 residues. V shed 2 bases, J shed 3 bases, and the junction held 6 bases outside the gene matches. The germline CDR1 and CDR2 sequences are MNHEY and SMNVEV (reference sequence). CDR3 sequence (DNA): TGTGCCAGCAGTTTAGCAGGGGGCTTCGGCAAAAACATTCAGTACTTC. As protein: CASSLAGGFGKNIQYF.